These T cell receptor beta chains were read from a single sample in a study of T cell responses to AZD1222 COVID-19 vaccine. TCRdb's copy holds only in-frame clones and misses some; the assay was immunoSEQ multiplex PCR. The sample lists roughly 150,000 clones, about nine tenths occurring once. The specimen comprised peripheral blood, sampled on day 0 of AZD1222 vaccination. These TCRs come from an adult in good health. CDR3s include the opening cysteine and the closing phenylalanine or tryptophan. Each record gives: clone size, D gene, CDR3 length, J gene, V gene, CDR3 DNA, CDR3 protein. A D gene is named only where the DNA matches it firmly. For some rows the clone size is stated as once, few or many, or as a class when expanded; others skip it.

.	TRBD1	15	TRBJ2-7	TRBV18	TGTGCCAGCTCACCCACGACAGGGGGCTCCTACGAGCAGTACTTC	CASSPTTGGSYEQYF
.	.	13	TRBJ1-6	TRBV6-5	TGTGCCAGCCAGAGCTCCTATAATTCACCCCTCCACTTT	CASQSSYNSPLHF
.	TRBD1	15	TRBJ1-4	TRBV4-3	TGCGCCAGCAGCCCTCCGGGACAGGGAGGAGAAAAACTGTTTTTT	CASSPPGQGGEKLFF
few	.	13	TRBJ2-3	TRBV14	TGTGCCAGCAGCCTACAAACCGATAATACGCAGTATTTT	CASSLQTDNTQYF
.	.	15	TRBJ1-2	TRBV14	TGTGCCAGCAGCCAAGATCACCAGGTCGTCCGCGGCTACACCTTC	CASSQDHQVVRGYTF
.	.	15	TRBJ2-3	TRBV7-3	TGTGCCAGCAGCTTAACTCGGGCGAGCACAGATACGCAGTATTTT	CASSLTRASTDTQYF
.	.	10	TRBJ1-1	TRBV20-1	TGCAGTGCTAGGGGGCAGGGGGCTTTCTTT	CSARGQGAFF
.	.	13	TRBJ2-5	TRBV5-4	TGTGCCAGCAGCCTAGGACTGGGTGAGACCCAGTACTTC	CASSLGLGETQYF
.	.	13	TRBJ1-6	TRBV18	TGTGCCAGCTCACCAGGAGTGGATTCACCCCTCCACTTT	CASSPGVDSPLHF
once	.	13	TRBJ1-5	TRBV12-3/TRBV12-4	TGTGCCAGCAGTTTAGGCTTAACGAGGCCCCAGCATTTT	CASSLGLTRPQHF
few	.	15	TRBJ2-5	TRBV4-2	TGTGCCAGCAGCCAAGCAATGGGAGGTCAAGAGACCCAGTACTTC	CASSQAMGGQETQYF
.	TRBD1	15	TRBJ1-5	TRBV4-1	TGCGCCAGCAGCCATCCCGGACAGGGTAAACAGCCCCAGCATTTT	CASSHPGQGKQPQHF
.	.	13	TRBJ1-1	TRBV15	TGTGCCACCAGCAGGGGCATGAACACTGAAGCTTTCTTT	CATSRGMNTEAFF
.	TRBD1	14	TRBJ2-7	TRBV3-1/TRBV3-2	TGTGCCAGCAGCCGAAGGACAGGGGGCTACGAGCAGTACTTC	CASSRRTGGYEQYF
.	.	15	TRBJ1-6	TRBV6-2/TRBV6-3	TGTGCCAGCAGTTACGGGGGGGCGCAGAATTCACCCCTCCACTTT	CASSYGGAQNSPLHF
.	.	17	TRBJ1-3	TRBV9	TGTGCCAGCAGCCCGCGAGTGGGGGGCTTATCTGGAAACACCATATATTTT	CASSPRVGGLSGNTIYF
.	TRBD1	17	TRBJ1-3	TRBV7-8	TGTGCCAGCAGCTTAGGAACAACAGGGGGCCCTGGAAACACCATATATTTT	CASSLGTTGGPGNTIYF
.	TRBD1	14	TRBJ1-2	TRBV2	TGTGCCAGCAGTGTCGGACAGGGGGTCTATGGCTACACCTTC	CASSVGQGVYGYTF
.	.	17	TRBJ2-7	TRBV15	TGTGCCACCAGCACGGCCCTGGCGGGTGGGGGCTCCTACGAGCAGTACTTC	CATSTALAGGGSYEQYF
.	TRBD1	16	TRBJ2-3	TRBV11-3	TGTGCCAGCAGCTCCTCCCAGACAGGGTCTACAGATACGCAGTATTTT	CASSSSQTGSTDTQYF
.	.	13	TRBJ2-5	TRBV5-4	TGTGCCAGCAGCTTTGAGAGGGGAGAGACCCAGTACTTC	CASSFERGETQYF
.	.	15	TRBJ1-6	TRBV30	TGTGCCTGGAGTACCACCGGACAAGGGAATTCACCCCTCCACTTT	CAWSTTGQGNSPLHF
.	TRBD2	17	TRBJ2-1	TRBV19	TGTGCCAGTAGCATATCTACAGGACTAGCGGGGGACAATGAGCAGTTCTTC	CASSISTGLAGDNEQFF
.	.	15	TRBJ2-7	TRBV27	TGTGCCAGCAGTTCATATCGGGACATCTCCTACGAGCAGTACTTC	CASSSYRDISYEQYF
.	TRBD1	15	TRBJ1-5	TRBV6-5	TGTGCCAGCAGCAGGGGGACAGGGGAAGGTCAGCCCCAGCATTTT	CASSRGTGEGQPQHF
.	.	15	TRBJ2-3	TRBV6-1	TGTGCCAGCAGTGAACTGTTCCCCCGCTCAGATACGCAGTATTTT	CASSELFPRSDTQYF
once	.	16	TRBJ1-2	TRBV7-2	TGTGCCAGCAGCTTATCGGCGATCGCAGCTAACTATGGCTACACCTTC	CASSLSAIAANYGYTF
once	.	13	TRBJ1-1	TRBV4-1	TGCGCCAGCAGCCAAGTCGTGAACACTGAAGCTTTCTTT	CASSQVVNTEAFF
once	.	16	TRBJ2-7	TRBV10-3	TGTGCCATCAGTGACGCCCCTCTACTAGGTTCCTACGAGCAGTACTTC	CAISDAPLLGSYEQYF
.	.	13	TRBJ2-7	TRBV7-9	TGTGCCAGCAGCCATGGGGGGTTCTACGAGCAGTACTTC	CASSHGGFYEQYF
.	.	14	TRBJ1-5	TRBV4-3	TGCGCCAGCAGCCAAGATGCGAGCAATCAGCCCCAGCATTTT	CASSQDASNQPQHF
.	.	13	TRBJ2-1	TRBV9	TGTGCCAGCAGCGTAATGGACCCCAATGAGCAGTTCTTC	CASSVMDPNEQFF
.	.	15	TRBJ1-1	TRBV6-5	TGTGCCACCACCGTCGGGATGAACATGAACACTGAAGCTTTCTTT	CATTVGMNMNTEAFF
.	.	12	TRBJ1-3	TRBV30	TGTGCCTGGAGGGCTACAGCCACGGCCATATATTTT	CAWRATATAIYF
.	.	14	TRBJ2-3	TRBV2	TGTGCCACCAAGACAGACCCTAGCACAGATACGCAGTATTTT	CATKTDPSTDTQYF
once	TRBD1	16	TRBJ2-2	TRBV5-1	TGCGCCAGCAGCTTGGGAGGACAGGGGAACACCGGGGAGCTGTTTTTT	CASSLGGQGNTGELFF
.	TRBD2	18	TRBJ2-2	TRBV24-1	TGTGCCACCAGTGAGGTAGCGGGAGGCCTGCGGGGCACCGGGGAGCTGTTTTTT	CATSEVAGGLRGTGELFF
.	.	14	TRBJ1-2	TRBV7-6	TGTGCCAGCAGCTTAGAGGACGGAAGCGATGGCTACACCTTC	CASSLEDGSDGYTF
.	.	13	TRBJ2-7	TRBV30	TGTGCCTGGAATCTGCTAGGTGGCGGTGAGCAGTACTTC	CAWNLLGGGEQYF
.	.	11	TRBJ1-1	TRBV28	TGTGCCAGCAGTTTCCGGGCTGAAGCTTTCTTT	CASSFRAEAFF
.	.	13	TRBJ1-2	TRBV12-3/TRBV12-4	TGTGCCAGCAGTTTAGACGGTAACTATGGCTACACCTTC	CASSLDGNYGYTF
.	.	15	TRBJ2-6	TRBV6-5	TGTGCCAGCAGTTACTCGGTCTCTGGGGCCAACGTCCTGACTTTC	CASSYSVSGANVLTF
.	.	17	TRBJ1-5	TRBV5-6	TGTGCCAGCAGCTTGGCGCGGGGGGGTATTAGCAATCAGCCCCAGCATTTT	CASSLARGGISNQPQHF
.	TRBD1	16	TRBJ2-7	TRBV28	TGTGCCAGCAGTCCCAGCGCCGGGACAGGGGAGGGCGAGCAGTACTTC	CASSPSAGTGEGEQYF
.	.	14	TRBJ2-2	TRBV9	TGTGCCAGCAGCGTAGTGGGGGCGACCGGGGAGCTGTTTTTT	CASSVVGATGELFF
.	TRBD2	17	TRBJ2-3	TRBV15	TGTGCCACCAGCAGATCTGGAGCGGGATCCCCCACAGATACGCAGTATTTT	CATSRSGAGSPTDTQYF
.	TRBD1	15	TRBJ2-7	TRBV11-2	TGTGCCAGCAGCTTAGTCGGACAGGGTGTGTACGAGCAGTACTTC	CASSLVGQGVYEQYF
.	.	13	TRBJ2-7	TRBV7-2	TGTGCCAGCAGCTTTGCCGGATCCTACGAGCAGTACTTC	CASSFAGSYEQYF
.	TRBD2	15	TRBJ2-5	TRBV7-2	TGTGCCAGCAGCTTAACTTCAGCGGGAGTTAAGACCCAGTACTTC	CASSLTSAGVKTQYF
.	.	13	TRBJ1-3	TRBV4-2	TGTGCCAGCAGCCAAGAACCGGAAGACACCATATATTTT	CASSQEPEDTIYF
.	.	14	TRBJ2-7	TRBV15	TGTGCCACCAGCAGGGGACTTCAGGCCTACGAGCAGTACTTC	CATSRGLQAYEQYF
.	.	10	TRBJ1-1	TRBV29-1	TGCAGCGTTGCTGGGGTAGAAGCTTTCTTT	CSVAGVEAFF
.	TRBD1	15	TRBJ2-1	TRBV28	TGTGCCAGCAGCGATGGACAGGGGGCGCTCGGTGAGCAGTTCTTC	CASSDGQGALGEQFF
.	TRBD1	22	TRBJ1-3	TRBV4-2	TGTGCCAGCAGCCAAGAGGGGATGAGGACAGGGACCCCTAAGCTCTCTGGAAACACCATATATTTT	CASSQEGMRTGTPKLSGNTIYF
.	.	14	TRBJ1-1	TRBV25-1	TGTGCCAGCAGTGAATTGGTAGACAGCACTGAAGCTTTCTTT	CASSELVDSTEAFF
.	.	11	TRBJ1-2	TRBV29-1	TGCAGCGTTCGACAGGACGACGGCTACACCTTC	CSVRQDDGYTF
.	.	14	TRBJ2-3	TRBV28	TGTGCCAGCAGTGACACAGGTGTTGGAGATACGCAGTATTTT	CASSDTGVGDTQYF
.	.	13	TRBJ2-6	TRBV29-1	TGCAGCGTTGTGGACCCTGGGGCCAACGTCCTGACTTTC	CSVVDPGANVLTF
once	TRBD2	16	TRBJ2-3	TRBV4-2	TGTGCCAGCAGCCAAGGACTAGCGGGAGACACAGATACGCAGTATTTT	CASSQGLAGDTDTQYF
.	.	12	TRBJ2-3	TRBV3-1/TRBV3-2	TGTGCCAGCAGCCAATGGAGGGATACGCAGTATTTT	CASSQWRDTQYF